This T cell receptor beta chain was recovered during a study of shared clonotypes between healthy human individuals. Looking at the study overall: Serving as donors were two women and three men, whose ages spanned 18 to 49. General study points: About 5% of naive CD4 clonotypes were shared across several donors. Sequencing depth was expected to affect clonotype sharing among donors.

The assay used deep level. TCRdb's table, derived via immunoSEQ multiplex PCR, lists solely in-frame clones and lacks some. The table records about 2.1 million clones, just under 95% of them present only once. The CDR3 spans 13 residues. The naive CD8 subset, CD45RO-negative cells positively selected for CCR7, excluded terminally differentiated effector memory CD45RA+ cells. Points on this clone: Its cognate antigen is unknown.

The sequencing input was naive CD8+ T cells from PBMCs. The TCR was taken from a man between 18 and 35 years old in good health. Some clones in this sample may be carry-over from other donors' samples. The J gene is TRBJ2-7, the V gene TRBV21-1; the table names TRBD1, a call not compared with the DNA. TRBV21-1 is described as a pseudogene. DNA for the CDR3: TGTGCCAGCTCATGGACAGACTCCTACGAGCAGTACTTC. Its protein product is CASSWTDSYEQYF.